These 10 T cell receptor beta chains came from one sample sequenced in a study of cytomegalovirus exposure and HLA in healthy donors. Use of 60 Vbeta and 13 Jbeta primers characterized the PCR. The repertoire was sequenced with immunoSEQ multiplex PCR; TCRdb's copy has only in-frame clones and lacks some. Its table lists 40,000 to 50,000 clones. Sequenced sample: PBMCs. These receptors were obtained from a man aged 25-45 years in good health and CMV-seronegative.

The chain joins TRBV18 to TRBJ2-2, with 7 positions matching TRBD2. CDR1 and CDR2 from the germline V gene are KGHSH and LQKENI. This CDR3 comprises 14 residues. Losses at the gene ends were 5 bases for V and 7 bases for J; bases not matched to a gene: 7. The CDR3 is CASSNPSGGGELFF. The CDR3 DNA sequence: TGTGCCAGCTCAAATCCTAGCGGTGGCGGGGAGCTGTTTTTT. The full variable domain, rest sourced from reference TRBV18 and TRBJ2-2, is NAGVMQNPRHLVRRRGQEARLRCSPMKGHSHVYWYRQLPEEGLKFMVYLQKENIIDESGMPKERFSAEFPKEGPSILRIQQVVRGDSAAYFCASSNPSGGGELFFGEGSRLTVL.

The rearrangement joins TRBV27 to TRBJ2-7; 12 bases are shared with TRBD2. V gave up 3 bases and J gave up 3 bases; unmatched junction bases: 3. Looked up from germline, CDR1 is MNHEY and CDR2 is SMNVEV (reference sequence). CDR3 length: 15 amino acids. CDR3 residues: CASSFGTSGYYEQYF. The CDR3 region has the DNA TGTGCCAGCAGTTTTGGGACTAGCGGGTACTACGAGCAGTACTTC.

The CDR3 is CASSEGSYEQYF. CDR3 nucleotide sequence: TGTGCCAGCAGTGAGGGCAGTTACGAGCAGTACTTC. V is TRBV6-1 and J is TRBJ2-7, with unresolved D. CDR3 length equals 12 residues. The germline V gene encodes CDR1 MNHNS and CDR2 SASEGT. Trimming cost V 3 bases and J 4 bases, with 7 bases left between them.

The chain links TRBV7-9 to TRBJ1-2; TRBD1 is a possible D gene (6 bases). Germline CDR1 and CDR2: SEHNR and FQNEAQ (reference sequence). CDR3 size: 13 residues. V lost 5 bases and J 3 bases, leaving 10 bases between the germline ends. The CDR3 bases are TGTGCCAGCAGCCCTTACAGGGACTATGGCTACACCTTC. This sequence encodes CASSPYRDYGYTF.

The CDR3 region is CATSRLRVEGHEQYF. Written as DNA, the CDR3 is TGTGCCACCAGCAGACTACGGGTGGAGGGGCACGAGCAGTACTTC. The chain links TRBV15 to TRBJ2-7; TRBD2 is a possible D gene (6 bases). The germline gives CDR1 LNHNV, CDR2 YYDKDF (reference sequence). V lost 2 bases, J lost 5 bases, and 16 bases lay in between. The CDR3 contains 15 residues.

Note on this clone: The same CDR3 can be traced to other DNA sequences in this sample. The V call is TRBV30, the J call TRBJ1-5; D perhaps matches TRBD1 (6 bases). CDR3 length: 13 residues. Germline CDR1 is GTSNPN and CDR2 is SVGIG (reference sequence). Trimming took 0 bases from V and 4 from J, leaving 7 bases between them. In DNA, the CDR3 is TGTGCCTGGAGTGTACAGGGTAATCAGCCCCAGCATTTT. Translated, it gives CAWSVQGNQPQHF. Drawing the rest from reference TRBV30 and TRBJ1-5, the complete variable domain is SQTIHQWPATLVQPVGSPLSLECTVEGTSNPNLYWYRQAAGRGLQLLFYSVGIGQISSEVPQNLSASRPQDRQFILSSKKLLLSDSGFYLCAWSVQGNQPQHFGDGTRLSIL.

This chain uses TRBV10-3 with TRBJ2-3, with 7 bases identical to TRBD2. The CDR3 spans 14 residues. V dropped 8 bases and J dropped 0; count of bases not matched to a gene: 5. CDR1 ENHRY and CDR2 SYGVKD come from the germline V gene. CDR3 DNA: TGTGCCATCGGAGCGGGAACTAGCACAGATACGCAGTATTTT. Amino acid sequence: CAIGAGTSTDTQYF.

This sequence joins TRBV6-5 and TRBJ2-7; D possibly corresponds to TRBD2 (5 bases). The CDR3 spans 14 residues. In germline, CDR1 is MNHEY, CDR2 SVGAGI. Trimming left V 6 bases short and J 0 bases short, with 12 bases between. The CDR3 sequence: CASRYAEVSYEQYF. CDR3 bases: TGTGCCAGCAGATACGCGGAGGTCTCCTACGAGCAGTACTTC.

CDR3 sequence (DNA): TGTGCCAGCAGTTCCTACAGGGGAGGAGACGAGCAGTACTTC. Translated, it gives CASSSYRGGDEQYF. The chain is built from TRBV6-5 and TRBJ2-7; maybe TRBD1 (7 bases). The CDR3 loop spans 14 amino acids. With 4 bases removed from V and 5 bases from J, the gap between germline ends came to 15 bases. CDR1 is MNHEY, CDR2 SVGAGI, per germline.

CDR3 in amino acids: CASSQGIAGGNYEQYF. In nucleotides, the CDR3 is TGTGCCAGCAGCCAAGGTATCGCGGGAGGAAACTACGAGCAGTACTTC. The chain combines TRBV4-2 with TRBJ2-7; 8 bases map to TRBD2. CDR3 length: 16 residues. Germline assignment: CDR1 LGHNA and CDR2 YNFKEQ. The trim removed 1 base at V and 3 bases at J, leaving 8 bases unmatched.